This T cell receptor (beta chain) was profiled in a study of cytomegalovirus exposure and HLA in healthy donors. Looking at the study overall: The study's early data release held 80 million to 95 million unique TCRs from HLA-typed donors. Among the approximately 400 genotyped donors, 65% to 85% were placed in the Caucasian-associated ancestry cluster.

Study-wide results and caveats: A link between a missense DCLRE1C variant and TCR beta V- and J-gene trimming emerged from a later analysis.

As concerns this clone: The antigen remains unidentified.

Primers: 60 Vbeta forward and 13 Jbeta reverse. Libraries were prepared by immunoSEQ multiplex PCR; TCRdb keeps only in-frame clonotypes and omits some of them. The repertoire has about 150,000 clones, roughly 84% of them found once; the top ten carry under 2%. Germline trimming cut 5 bases from V and 4 bases from J; bases unmatched to any gene: 2. CDR1 is MNHEY and CDR2 is SVGAGI in the germline V gene. The CDR3 contains 13 residues. The J gene is TRBJ2-7, the V gene TRBV6-5; TRBD1 agrees at 10 bases. The sample comprised PBMCs. The receptor was derived from a man between 18 and 29 years old in good health and CMV-seronegative. CDR3 DNA: TGTGCCAGCAGTAGGGACAGGGGTTACGAGCAGTACTTC. Amino acids: CASSRDRGYEQYF.